Only a few counts were recorded for the clone carrying this T cell receptor (beta chain). A second PCR of roughly 7 to 11 cycles used a sample-barcoded 5' primer and a J-beta primer mix. Via MiXCR, TCRdb re-called the 5' RACE reads, giving one row per CDR3 protein. The sample includes 500,000 to 550,000 distinct CDR3 sequences, around 24% of them seen just once. This record comes from a study of blood T cells in healthy people across ages. Study-wide context: Per two T cells, template switching captured roughly one barcoded beta molecule.

Germline V CDR1 and CDR2: SGHAT, FQNNGV. Between the trimmed V and J ends, which lost 5 bases and 1 base, there was a span of 14 bases. The CDR3 is made up of 15 amino acids. The draw of peripheral blood yielded approximately 11 milliliters from each donor. The same data also contributed to another study, on T cells of mothers and their children. From that report: Several children, together with their three healthy Caucasian mothers, made up the donors. cDNA was synthesized from all extracted RNA at around 1.5 ug per reaction.

Source material: blood. The source is a boy under 18 in good health. V is TRBV11-2 and J is TRBJ2-5; D is ambiguous. CDR3 protein: CASSRHPGSQETQYF. The CDR3 nucleotides are TGTGCCAGCAGCAGGCACCCCGGGTCCCAAGAGACCCAGTACTTC. Full variable domain (remainder filled in from reference TRBV11-2 and TRBJ2-5): EAGVAQSPRYKIIEKRQSVAFWCNPISGHATLYWYQQILGQGPKLLIQFQNNGVVDDSQLPKDRFSAERLKGVDSTLKIQPAKLEDSAVYLCASSRHPGSQETQYFGPGTRLLVL.